The 3 T cell receptor beta chains below were found in one sample sequenced in a study of cytomegalovirus exposure and HLA in healthy donors. Primers for the PCR totalled 60 Vbeta and 13 Jbeta. Clones were sequenced by immunoSEQ multiplex PCR, and TCRdb holds only the in-frame ones, with some missing. Here the sample table reports 74,000 or so clones. Sequencing used PBMCs. These TCRs come from a woman aged 55-70 years in good health and CMV-seronegative.

The chain carries TRBV6-5 and TRBJ2-1, with D possibly TRBD1 on 6 matching bases. This CDR3 is built from 16 residues. CDR1 is MNHEY and CDR2 is SVGAGI in the germline V gene. The V gene lost 4 bases and the J gene lost 4 bases, with 17 bases spanning the gap. CDR3 loop: CASSLSPGHPYNEQFF. The CDR3 nucleotides are TGTGCCAGCAGTTTATCGCCGGGACATCCATACAATGAGCAGTTCTTC.

V and J are TRBV6-1 and TRBJ2-7; D call uncertain. From germline, CDR1 is MNHNS and CDR2 SASEGT. Between the trimmed V and J ends, which lost 2 bases and 2 bases, there was a span of 13 bases. This CDR3 spans 15 amino acids. The CDR3 nucleotides read TGTGCCAGCAGTGAACCGGCAGGTACAACCTACGAGCAGTACTTC. It is translated as CASSEPAGTTYEQYF.

The rearrangement uses TRBV4-2 and TRBJ2-1, with D possibly being TRBD2 (6 bases). The V gene lost 4 bases and the J gene lost 4 bases, with 20 bases spanning the gap. Germline loops: CDR1 LGHNA, CDR2 YNFKEQ. The CDR3 totals 17 residues. CDR3 in DNA: TGTGCCAGCAGCCCGGACACTAGCCTCCCCTCTTACAATGAGCAGTTCTTC. Its protein is CASSPDTSLPSYNEQFF.